Shown below are 4 T cell receptor beta chains from a single sample sequenced in a study of shared clonotypes between healthy human individuals. Sequencing used immunoSEQ multiplex PCR; TCRdb keeps in-frame clones, though not all of them. The sample yields about 2.2 million clones, around 93% seen once. Positively selected for CCR7, the CD45RO-negative cells used as naive CD8 cells excluded terminally differentiated effector memory CD45RA+ cells. Sample: naive CD8+ T cells from PBMCs. The receptors stem from a man aged 18 to 30 in good health. Some clones in this sample may be carry-over from other donors' samples.

The rearrangement uses TRBV28 and TRBJ1-1; D is unclear. Germline values: CDR1 MDHEN, CDR2 SYDVKM. Trimming took off 7 bases at V and 1 base at J, with 16 bases between the two ends. This CDR3 is 15 amino acids long. DNA for the CDR3: TGTGCCAGCAACCCCGGCGTAGGGCCGAACACTGAAGCTTTCTTT. Amino acid sequence: CASNPGVGPNTEAFF.

The rearrangement joins TRBV27 to TRBJ2-3; a weak D match, TRBD2 (6 bases). Trimming removed 8 bases at V and 1 base at J, with 13 bases between. CDR3 length equals 14 residues. In germline, CDR1 is MNHEY, CDR2 SMNVEV (reference sequence). The CDR3 DNA reads TGTGCCAGCGGGACTTTTCGTGGCACAGATACGCAGTATTTT. Protein sequence: CASGTFRGTDTQYF.

The chain combines TRBV13 with TRBJ1-2, with TRBD1 matching 8 bases. Germline loops: CDR1 PRHDT, CDR2 FYEKMQ (reference sequence). V gave up 4 bases and J gave up 2 bases; unmatched junction bases: 3. The CDR3 consists of 14 residues. The CDR3 DNA follows: TGTGCCAGCAGCTACGGACAGGGCAACTATGGCTACACCTTC. Amino acid sequence: CASSYGQGNYGYTF. Full variable domain (rest looked up from reference TRBV13 and TRBJ1-2): AAGVIQSPRHLIKEKRETATLKCYPIPRHDTVYWYQQGPGQDPQFLISFYEKMQSDKGSIPDRFSAQQFSDYHSELNMSSLELGDSALYFCASSYGQGNYGYTFGSGTRLTVV.

This clone came up once. CDR3 in amino acids: CASRTDNQPQHF. The DNA for the CDR3 is TGTGCCAGCAGGACAGACAATCAGCCCCAGCATTTT. The chain has TRBV25-1 and TRBJ1-5, with a tentative D call TRBD1 (5 bases). V lost 6 bases to trimming and J lost 3 bases, with 6 bases between them. This CDR3 comprises 12 residues. Germline loops: CDR1 MGHDK, CDR2 SYGVNS.